These 21 T cell receptor beta chains came from one sample sequenced in a study of blood T cell repertoires in COVID-19. Method: immunoSEQ multiplex PCR; TCRdb's copy keeps in-frame clones and lacks some. The sample holds around 160,000 clones, about 86% seen once. Sequencing was performed on peripheral blood. The receptors were gathered from a man in his sixties with acute or convalescent COVID-19.

V is TRBV7-9 and J is TRBJ1-2; 7 bases are a match to TRBD1. Germline V CDR1 and CDR2: SEHNR, FQNEAQ (reference sequence). This CDR3 is built from 13 residues. The ends lost 7 bases at V and 2 bases at J; junction bases unmatched: 4. As DNA, the CDR3 is TGTGCCAGCAAAAGGGGGCTCAACTATGGCTACACCTTC. Encoded protein: CASKRGLNYGYTF.

The V call is TRBV5-1, the J call TRBJ2-2, with 9 nucleotides matching TRBD2. Losses at the gene ends were 4 bases for V and 3 bases for J; bases not matched to a gene: 4. The germline V gene has CDR1 SGHRS and CDR2 YFSETQ. The CDR3 is 15 amino acids. For the CDR3, the DNA is TGCGCCAGCAGCGCATTAGCGGGGGACACCGGGGAGCTGTTTTTT. It specifies CASSALAGDTGELFF.

V is TRBV5-1 and J is TRBJ1-4; 9 bases align to TRBD1. J gave up 8 bases and V 3 bases, and 5 bases lay outside the gene matches. This CDR3 region has 14 residues. Germline CDR1 and CDR2: SGHRS and YFSETQ. The CDR3 DNA reads as TGCGCCAGCAGCTCACAGGGGGCGCAGGAAAAACTGTTTTTT. As protein: CASSSQGAQEKLFF.

This clone was counted between two and nine times. The V and J genes are TRBV27 and TRBJ1-6, with 8 nucleotides matching TRBD1. This CDR3 is 15 amino acids long. Looked up from germline, CDR1 is MNHEY and CDR2 is SMNVEV (reference sequence). J was trimmed by 10 bases and V by 3 bases; bases with no gene match: 8. The CDR3 loop reads CASSFLDREGSPLHF. The DNA of the CDR3 is TGTGCCAGCAGTTTCCTGGACAGGGAAGGCTCACCCCTCCACTTT.

The V call is TRBV28, the J call TRBJ2-1; 10 nucleotides agree with TRBD2. Germline-derived CDR1 and CDR2 are MDHEN and SYDVKM. The junction had 6 bases not matched to a gene; V was cut back by 6 bases and J by 7 bases. The CDR3 is made up of 14 amino acids. The CDR3 sequence is CASRPTSGWNEQFF. CDR3 coding DNA: TGTGCCAGCAGGCCGACTAGCGGGTGGAATGAGCAGTTCTTC.

This clone was picked up one time. The chain couples TRBV5-1 to TRBJ1-1; 7 nucleotides align to TRBD1. V was pared by 2 bases and J by 6 bases, with 7 bases of the junction left unmatched. CDR3 length equals 14 residues. The germline V gene encodes CDR1 SGHRS and CDR2 YFSETQ. The CDR3 DNA is TGCGCCAGCAGCTTAGGAGGGGGCTTCGCTGAAGCTTTCTTT. This sequence encodes CASSLGGGFAEAFF.

The chain uses TRBV7-3 and TRBJ2-5, with 7 bases that match TRBD1. With V trimmed by 2 bases and J by 3 bases, 9 bases remained unmatched. This CDR3 contains 16 residues. CDR1 and CDR2 (germline): SGHTA, FQGTGA. The DNA for the CDR3 is TGTGCCAGCAGCTTAGGGAACAGGGGCTGGGAAGAGACCCAGTACTTC. This translates into CASSLGNRGWEETQYF.

The gene calls are TRBV28 and TRBJ1-4; 8 nucleotides agree with TRBD1. CDR3 length equals 16 residues. J lost 5 bases, V lost 8 bases, and 13 bases had no gene match. CDR1 is MDHEN, CDR2 SYDVKM, per germline. The CDR3 region is CASQSPRQGRNEKLFF. CDR3 bases: TGTGCCAGCCAATCCCCACGACAGGGGAGAAATGAAAAACTGTTTTTT.

DNA of the CDR3: TGTGCCAGTTTACCCTCTAGCGCTTCCGCCCAAGAGACCCAGTACTTC. This gives the protein CASLPSSASAQETQYF. This rearrangement joins TRBV27 to TRBJ2-5, with a weak D call TRBD2 (6 bases). With 9 bases removed from V and 1 base from J, the gap between germline ends came to 21 bases. The length of the CDR3 is 16 residues. Germline CDR1 and CDR2: MNHEY and SMNVEV (reference sequence).

This chain joins TRBV5-1 and TRBJ1-5, with 8 bases that match TRBD1. Germline lookup yields CDR1 SGHRS and CDR2 YFSETQ. This CDR3 contains 20 residues. V trimming: 4 bases; J trimming: 5 bases; junction bases outside the gene matches: 23. The CDR3 here is CASSLICGSWPDRDDQPQHF. The CDR3 nucleotides are TGCGCCAGCAGCCTCATCTGTGGGTCTTGGCCGGACAGGGACGATCAGCCCCAGCATTTT.

This clone was seen a handful of times. The chain recombines TRBV5-1 with TRBJ2-2, with a tentative D call TRBD1 (5 bases). The V end lost 4 bases, the J end lost 5 bases, and 18 bases lay between the germline ends. Looked up from germline, CDR1 is SGHRS and CDR2 is YFSETQ. This CDR3 is built from 16 residues. The CDR3 is CASSPNPPGLTGELFF. For the CDR3, the DNA is TGCGCCAGCAGCCCGAACCCCCCAGGGTTAACCGGGGAGCTGTTTTTT.

The CDR3 sequence: CASSQVPPSGRAYNEQFF. The DNA of the CDR3 is TGTGCCAGCAGCCAAGTTCCCCCCAGCGGGAGGGCCTACAATGAGCAGTTCTTC. This sequence joins TRBV4-2 and TRBJ2-1; 10 bases map to TRBD2. CDR3 size: 18 residues. Trimming cost V 1 base and J 2 bases; bases outside gene matches: 8. Germline V gene lookup returns CDR1 LGHNA and CDR2 YNFKEQ.

This chain connects TRBV6-1 to TRBJ1-5, with TRBD1 identical over 7 bases. Germline loops: CDR1 MNHNS, CDR2 SASEGT. With 3 bases clipped from V and 4 bases from J, the junction kept 3 bases outside the gene matches. This CDR3 region has 14 residues. Written as DNA, the CDR3 is TGTGCCAGCAGTGACCAGGGGGGAAATCAGCCCCAGCATTTT. As protein: CASSDQGGNQPQHF.

This clone is a singleton in its sample. The chain combines TRBV6-4 with TRBJ2-6, with 9 bases aligning to TRBD1. J gave up 3 bases and V 0 bases, and 3 bases lay outside the gene matches. Germline CDR1 MRHNA, CDR2 SNTAGT. The CDR3 covers 17 residues. For the CDR3, the DNA is TGTGCCAGCAGTGACTCACAGGGGGCGGATGGGGCCAACGTCCTGACTTTC. Translated: CASSDSQGADGANVLTF.

The chain carries TRBV5-1 and TRBJ1-1; weak D call: TRBD1 (6 bases). The germline gives CDR1 SGHRS, CDR2 YFSETQ. The CDR3 is 13 residues long. V was shortened by 4 bases and J by 6 bases, with 13 bases between the two germline ends. The CDR3 reads CASSQDPGAEAFF. CDR3 DNA sequence: TGCGCCAGCAGCCAAGACCCAGGGGCTGAAGCTTTCTTT.

The genes are TRBV24-1 and TRBJ2-1; 10 bases line up with TRBD2. J gave up 9 bases and V 0 bases, and 10 bases lay outside the gene matches. Germline V gives CDR1 KGHDR, CDR2 SFDVKD. The CDR3 has 17 residues. The CDR3 DNA sequence: TGTGCCACCAGTGATTTGGGGCTAGCGGGAGTTCAGGGTGAGCAGTTCTTC. Amino acids: CATSDLGLAGVQGEQFF.

The chain has TRBV2 and TRBJ2-6; a weak D match, TRBD1 (5 bases). V gave up 8 bases and J gave up 0 bases, with 8 bases separating them. Germline V gene data show CDR1 as SNHLY and CDR2 as FYNNEI. CDR3 length: 14 amino acids. CDR3 protein: CASHRLSGANVLTF. Here the CDR3 DNA reads TGTGCCAGCCACAGGCTCTCTGGGGCCAACGTCCTGACTTTC.

The V call is TRBV10-1, the J call TRBJ2-1; possibly TRBD1 for D (6 bases). CDR1 is WNHNN, CDR2 SYGVQD, per germline (reference sequence). This CDR3 has 15 residues. V lost 0 bases, J lost 8 bases, and 14 bases lay in between. The CDR3 protein is CASSESGFGGDEQFF. The CDR3 region has the DNA TGCGCCAGCAGTGAGTCGGGGTTTGGGGGCGATGAGCAGTTCTTC.

The J gene is TRBJ1-2, the V gene TRBV11-2; a weak D match, TRBD1 (6 bases). The germline CDR1 and CDR2 sequences are SGHAT and FQNNGV. Deletions cut 5 bases from V and 4 bases from J, with 11 bases between. The CDR3 extends over 13 amino acids. The CDR3 DNA follows: TGTGCCAGCAGCAGGGGGACGGGCTATGGCTACACCTTC. Translation gives CASSRGTGYGYTF.

The gene calls are TRBV5-1 and TRBJ1-2; D may be TRBD1 (6 bases). The V end was cut by 0 bases, the J end by 14 bases, with 20 bases between. CDR1 is SGHRS and CDR2 is YFSETQ in the germline V gene. There are 14 residues in the CDR3. CDR3 sequence: CASSLVNLQGGGTF. CDR3 nucleotide sequence: TGCGCCAGCAGCTTGGTAAACCTACAGGGCGGGGGTACCTTC.

The chain employs TRBV7-9 and TRBJ1-2; tentatively, D is TRBD1 (5 bases). CDR3 length: 17 amino acids. Looked up from germline, CDR1 is SEHNR and CDR2 is FQNEAQ (reference sequence). V was trimmed by 6 bases and J by 5 bases, leaving 25 bases between them. The CDR3 protein is CASSRGTEVFEEYGYTF. DNA of the CDR3: TGTGCCAGCAGTCGGGGGACCGAGGTTTTTGAGGAGTATGGCTACACCTTC.